The rows below give T cell receptor beta chains drawn from one sample of a study of CD8 T cells in ankylosing spondylitis. TCRdb reprocessed the 5' RACE reads with MiXCR, giving one entry per CDR3 protein. The sample contains around 35,000 distinct CDR3 sequences, 9.5% to 12% of which appear only once. The specimen was synovial fluid, either unsorted or a sorted T cell fraction (not recorded which). These receptor sequences come from a male donor with ankylosing spondylitis. The CDR3 runs from the conserved cysteine through the conserved F or W. A D gene is named only where the DNA matches it firmly. Where a row states a size, it is once, few, many or the class of an expanded clone; other rows omit it.

J	D	size	V	DNA	CDR3
TRBJ2-1	NA	few	TRBV5-1	TGCGCCAGCAGCTTAAGGGCCGGGTACAATGAGCAGTTCTTC	CASSLRAGYNEQFF
TRBJ1-4	TRBD1	few	TRBV7-9	TGTGCCAGCAGCTTAATCGGGACAGTTGAAAAACTGTTTTTT	CASSLIGTVEKLFF
TRBJ2-1	TRBD1	many	TRBV7-9	TGTGCCAGCAGCCCCCGGGACAGGGGGGACGAGCAGTTCTTC	CASSPRDRGDEQFF
TRBJ2-1	TRBD2	many	TRBV20-1	TGCAGTGCTCCCGGGAGGGCCGAGGGCAATGAGCAGTTCTTC	CSAPGRAEGNEQFF
TRBJ2-7	NA	NA	TRBV6-2/TRBV6-3	TGTGCCAGCAGTTACTCGAATTACGAGCAGTACTTC	CASSYSNYEQYF
TRBJ1-1	NA	few	TRBV7-9	TGTGCCAGTATTTACGCCCGGGACGAAGAAGCTTTCTTT	CASIYARDEEAFF
TRBJ1-6	NA	few	TRBV28	TGTGCCAGCACCCCGGGGGTAGGGAATTCACCCCTCCACTTT	CASTPGVGNSPLHF
TRBJ2-1	NA	NA	TRBV7-2	TGTGCCAGCACCCCCTCCGGGATGACCTACAATGAGCAGTTCTTC	CASTPSGMTYNEQFF
TRBJ2-1	NA	many	TRBV19	TGTGCCACCGGGACCCTCGCCTACAATGAGCAGTTCTTC	CATGTLAYNEQFF
TRBJ2-7	TRBD2	NA	TRBV12-3/TRBV12-4	TGTGCCAGCAGTTTAGTCAGCGGGAGAATCTACGAGCAGTACTTC	CASSLVSGRIYEQYF
TRBJ1-3	TRBD1	few	TRBV28	TGTGCCAGCAGTTACTGGACAGGACGAGGTGGAAACACCATATATTTT	CASSYWTGRGGNTIYF
TRBJ1-2	NA	medium-sized	TRBV29-1	TGCAGCGTTGAAGAGCTTCACTATGGCTACACCTTC	CSVEELHYGYTF
TRBJ2-2	TRBD1	NA	TRBV25-1	TGTGCCAGCAGTGAAAGGGACAGACCGAACACCGGGGAGCTGTTTTTT	CASSERDRPNTGELFF
TRBJ2-3	TRBD2	once	TRBV5-1	TGCGCCAGCAGCTTGGGGATAGCGGGAGGATCCACAGATACGCAGTATTTT	CASSLGIAGGSTDTQYF
TRBJ1-3	NA	many	TRBV5-6	TGTGCCAGCAGCTTGGGCGGGCGGTTCGTCTCTGGAAACACCATATATTTT	CASSLGGRFVSGNTIYF
TRBJ2-3	TRBD2	many	TRBV20-1	TGCAGTGCTGCGCGGGCCACTAGCGGGAGACCAGATACGCAGTATTTT	CSAARATSGRPDTQYF
TRBJ2-2	NA	many	TRBV13	TGTGCCAGCAGCTTTAAGAACACCGGGGAGCTGTTTTTT	CASSFKNTGELFF
TRBJ2-1	NA	few	TRBV7-3	TGTGCCAGCAGCTTAGAGCGGGCTACTGTCAATGAGCAGTTCTTC	CASSLERATVNEQFF
TRBJ2-7	TRBD2	NA	TRBV4-1	TGCGCCAGCAGCGGAAGACTAGCGGGAGATCTCGAGCAGTACTTC	CASSGRLAGDLEQYF
TRBJ2-1	TRBD1	many	TRBV15	TGTGCCACCAGCGCATACGGGACAGGGAAGTGGGGACATTATGATGAGCAGTTCTTC	CATSAYGTGKWGHYDEQFF
TRBJ2-2	NA	NA	TRBV29-1	TGCAGCGCCGAGGGTGGGACGAACACCGGGGAGCTGTTTTTT	CSAEGGTNTGELFF
TRBJ2-1	NA	few	TRBV28	TGTGCCAGCACCAGAGACAGGCCCAGCTCCTACAATGAGCAGTTCTTC	CASTRDRPSSYNEQFF